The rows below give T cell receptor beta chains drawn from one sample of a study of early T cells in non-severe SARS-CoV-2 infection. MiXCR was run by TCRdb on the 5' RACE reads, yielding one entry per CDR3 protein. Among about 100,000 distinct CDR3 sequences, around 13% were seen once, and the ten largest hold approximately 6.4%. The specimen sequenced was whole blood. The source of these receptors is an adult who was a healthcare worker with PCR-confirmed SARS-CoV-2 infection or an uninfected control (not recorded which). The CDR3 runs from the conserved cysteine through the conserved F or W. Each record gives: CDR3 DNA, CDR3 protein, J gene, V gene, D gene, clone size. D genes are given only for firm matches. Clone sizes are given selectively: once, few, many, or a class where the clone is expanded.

CDR3nt: TGCAGTGCTAGTGGGAGCGTCCCCTACGAGCAGTACTTC
CDR3aa: CSASGSVPYEQYF
j_gene: TRBJ2-7
v_gene: TRBV20-1
d_gene: -
abundance: -

CDR3nt: TGTGCCATGGGACAGAGATCCTCTGGAAACACCATATATTTT
CDR3aa: CAMGQRSSGNTIYF
j_gene: TRBJ1-3
v_gene: TRBV10-3
d_gene: TRBD1
abundance: many

CDR3nt: TGCAGTGCTTCGGGACTAGCGGTTTTCTCCTACAATGAGCAGTTCTTC
CDR3aa: CSASGLAVFSYNEQFF
j_gene: TRBJ2-1
v_gene: TRBV20-1
d_gene: TRBD2
abundance: once

CDR3nt: TGTGCCTCTAATCCAGGGTCAGCGAACACTGAAGCTTTCTTT
CDR3aa: CASNPGSANTEAFF
j_gene: TRBJ1-1
v_gene: TRBV30
d_gene: -
abundance: -

CDR3nt: TGTGCCAGCAGCGTAGTTCCAGCGGGAGAGGGTGAGCAGTTCTTC
CDR3aa: CASSVVPAGEGEQFF
j_gene: TRBJ2-1
v_gene: TRBV9
d_gene: TRBD2
abundance: few

CDR3nt: TGTGCCAGCAGCCAGGGGACGAACAATGAGCAGTTCTTC
CDR3aa: CASSQGTNNEQFF
j_gene: TRBJ2-1
v_gene: TRBV7-3
d_gene: -
abundance: many

CDR3nt: TGCAGTGCTATCATAGCTAGGACTTCTAGCACAGATACGCAGTATTTT
CDR3aa: CSAIIARTSSTDTQYF
j_gene: TRBJ2-3
v_gene: TRBV20-1
d_gene: -
abundance: -

CDR3nt: TGCAGTGCTGGGAGCCGGGACAGCTCCTACGAGCAGTACTTC
CDR3aa: CSAGSRDSSYEQYF
j_gene: TRBJ2-7
v_gene: TRBV20-1
d_gene: TRBD1
abundance: -

CDR3nt: TGTGCCACCAGCAGCTTTGGAGTGAAGCAGTTCTTC
CDR3aa: CATSSFGVKQFF
j_gene: TRBJ2-1
v_gene: TRBV15
d_gene: -
abundance: many

CDR3nt: TGTGCCAGCAGTGATGGGTACACCGGGGAGCTGTTTTTT
CDR3aa: CASSDGYTGELFF
j_gene: TRBJ2-2
v_gene: TRBV2
d_gene: -
abundance: few

CDR3nt: TGTGCCAGCAGTTTAGGGCGGGGCACAGATACGCAGTATTTT
CDR3aa: CASSLGRGTDTQYF
j_gene: TRBJ2-3
v_gene: TRBV28
d_gene: -
abundance: many

CDR3nt: TGCAGCGCCGAAACCAACGGACAGTTCACAGATACGCAGTATTTT
CDR3aa: CSAETNGQFTDTQYF
j_gene: TRBJ2-3
v_gene: TRBV29-1
d_gene: -
abundance: many

CDR3nt: TGTGCCAGCTCACATCAGGACGACAGCCCCGGCGGCGAGCAGTACTTC
CDR3aa: CASSHQDDSPGGEQYF
j_gene: TRBJ2-7
v_gene: TRBV18
d_gene: -
abundance: -

CDR3nt: TGTGCCAGCAGCTTAGACGGCCAAAATACGCAGTATTTT
CDR3aa: CASSLDGQNTQYF
j_gene: TRBJ2-3
v_gene: TRBV11-2
d_gene: -
abundance: many

CDR3nt: TGTGCCAGCAGGGTTGGACTAGCGGGCACAGATACGCAGTATTTT
CDR3aa: CASRVGLAGTDTQYF
j_gene: TRBJ2-3
v_gene: TRBV6-1
d_gene: TRBD2
abundance: -

CDR3nt: TGTGCCAGCAGCCCCCCACACGTGAATGAGCAGTTCTTC
CDR3aa: CASSPPHVNEQFF
j_gene: TRBJ2-1
v_gene: TRBV9
d_gene: -
abundance: -

CDR3nt: TGCGCCAGCAGTGAGGATTCGGGGACGAGAGATGGCTACACCTTC
CDR3aa: CASSEDSGTRDGYTF
j_gene: TRBJ1-2
v_gene: TRBV10-2
d_gene: -
abundance: few

CDR3nt: TGTGCCAGCAGCCAAGTTGCCAGGGGACGTACTGAAGCTTTCTTT
CDR3aa: CASSQVARGRTEAFF
j_gene: TRBJ1-1
v_gene: TRBV14
d_gene: -
abundance: few

CDR3nt: TGTGCCAGCAGTTCCCCCTTTCGAGGGGGCACTGAAGCTTTCTTT
CDR3aa: CASSSPFRGGTEAFF
j_gene: TRBJ1-1
v_gene: TRBV12-3/TRBV12-4
d_gene: -
abundance: few

CDR3nt: TGTGCCAGCAGTTGGGGGACAGGGGCGGTTGAGCAGTTCTTC
CDR3aa: CASSWGTGAVEQFF
j_gene: TRBJ2-1
v_gene: TRBV28
d_gene: TRBD1
abundance: -

CDR3nt: TGTGCCATCAGTGACAGGGACAATCAGCCCCAGCATTTT
CDR3aa: CAISDRDNQPQHF
j_gene: TRBJ1-5
v_gene: TRBV10-3
d_gene: -
abundance: -

CDR3nt: TGTGCCAGCAGCTTTCGCGGGAGGTCCGGGGATGAGCAGTTCTTC
CDR3aa: CASSFRGRSGDEQFF
j_gene: TRBJ2-1
v_gene: TRBV7-2
d_gene: TRBD2
abundance: -

CDR3nt: TGTGCCTGGAGTGTACGGGCGGCCAGAGAGGTTCTTCTCTTC
CDR3aa: CAWSVRAAREVLLF
j_gene: TRBJ2-1
v_gene: TRBV30
d_gene: -
abundance: many

CDR3nt: TGTGCCAGCAGTACAACTAGCGGGAGGACAGAGACCCAGTACTTC
CDR3aa: CASSTTSGRTETQYF
j_gene: TRBJ2-5
v_gene: TRBV5-5
d_gene: TRBD2
abundance: few

CDR3nt: TGCAGTGCTCTCTTATTCTTTAGCGGGAGGTGGGAGCAGTTCTTC
CDR3aa: CSALLFFSGRWEQFF
j_gene: TRBJ2-1
v_gene: TRBV20-1
d_gene: TRBD2
abundance: few

CDR3nt: TGTGCCAGCAGCACCAGCGGGTTCACAGATACGCAGTATTTT
CDR3aa: CASSTSGFTDTQYF
j_gene: TRBJ2-3
v_gene: TRBV11-3
d_gene: -
abundance: many

CDR3nt: TGCAGTGCGGAGAGTTATACTAGCGGGGACAATGAGCAGTTCTTC
CDR3aa: CSAESYTSGDNEQFF
j_gene: TRBJ2-1
v_gene: TRBV20-1
d_gene: TRBD2
abundance: many

CDR3nt: TGTGCCAGCGGGCAGGAGGGGACAGGAAACACCATATATTTT
CDR3aa: CASGQEGTGNTIYF
j_gene: TRBJ1-3
v_gene: TRBV7-9
d_gene: -
abundance: many

CDR3nt: TGTGCCAGCAGTGCGGACTTAGATACGCAGTATTTT
CDR3aa: CASSADLDTQYF
j_gene: TRBJ2-3
v_gene: TRBV12-3/TRBV12-4
d_gene: -
abundance: -

CDR3nt: TGTGCCAGCAGCAGCGCACTAGCGGGCAAAAGTGAGCAGTTCTTC
CDR3aa: CASSSALAGKSEQFF
j_gene: TRBJ2-1
v_gene: TRBV5-8
d_gene: TRBD2
abundance: few

CDR3nt: TGTGCCAGCAGCGAGGGACTAGCGGGAGTAGCAGGGGAGACCCAGTACTTC
CDR3aa: CASSEGLAGVAGETQYF
j_gene: TRBJ2-5
v_gene: TRBV7-2
d_gene: TRBD2
abundance: -

CDR3nt: TGTGCCAGCCGTAGCCTGGAAGGGTTGGATACGCAGTATTTT
CDR3aa: CASRSLEGLDTQYF
j_gene: TRBJ2-3
v_gene: TRBV11-2
d_gene: -
abundance: -

CDR3nt: TGTGCCAGCAGTAGACCATATGGACAGCCCCAGCATTTT
CDR3aa: CASSRPYGQPQHF
j_gene: TRBJ1-5
v_gene: TRBV2
d_gene: -
abundance: -

CDR3nt: TGTGCCAGCAGGCCCCTTTCGGGACGGGACACTGAAGCTTTCTTT
CDR3aa: CASRPLSGRDTEAFF
j_gene: TRBJ1-1
v_gene: TRBV2
d_gene: -
abundance: -

CDR3nt: TGCAGTGCTAGAGATAACGAGCAGTACTTC
CDR3aa: CSARDNEQYF
j_gene: TRBJ2-7
v_gene: TRBV20-1
d_gene: -
abundance: -

CDR3nt: TGCAGTGCTCATGCGGCAGACTACAATGAGCAGTTCTTC
CDR3aa: CSAHAADYNEQFF
j_gene: TRBJ2-1
v_gene: TRBV20-1
d_gene: -
abundance: many

CDR3nt: TGCAGTGCGCTTGGAGGCGGGACTTTCGGCGAGCAGTTCTTC
CDR3aa: CSALGGGTFGEQFF
j_gene: TRBJ2-1
v_gene: TRBV20-1
d_gene: -
abundance: -

CDR3nt: TGCAGTGCTAGATTATCAGGGAATTCACCCCTCCACTTT
CDR3aa: CSARLSGNSPLHF
j_gene: TRBJ1-6
v_gene: TRBV20-1
d_gene: -
abundance: many

CDR3nt: TGTGCCAGCAGCCCCACCGGGACAGGGGACATTCAGTACTTC
CDR3aa: CASSPTGTGDIQYF
j_gene: TRBJ2-4
v_gene: TRBV12-3/TRBV12-4
d_gene: TRBD1
abundance: few

CDR3nt: TGTGCCAGCAGCTTGGGGACTAGCGGGTTCTCCGGGGAGCTGTTTTTT
CDR3aa: CASSLGTSGFSGELFF
j_gene: TRBJ2-2
v_gene: TRBV11-2
d_gene: TRBD2
abundance: many

CDR3nt: TGCAGTGCTTTCCTAGGACAGAACTCTGGAAACACCATATATTTT
CDR3aa: CSAFLGQNSGNTIYF
j_gene: TRBJ1-3
v_gene: TRBV20-1
d_gene: -
abundance: many

CDR3nt: TGTGCCAGCAGCTCGGCGCAGGGGGACATTCAGTACTTC
CDR3aa: CASSSAQGDIQYF
j_gene: TRBJ2-4
v_gene: TRBV28
d_gene: TRBD1
abundance: many

CDR3nt: TGCGCCAGCAGCGCCCAAGACGAGCAGTACTTC
CDR3aa: CASSAQDEQYF
j_gene: TRBJ2-7
v_gene: TRBV5-1
d_gene: -
abundance: -

CDR3nt: TGTGCCAGCAGCTTAGCCTGGACTAGCGACATGAACACTGAAGCTTTCTTT
CDR3aa: CASSLAWTSDMNTEAFF
j_gene: TRBJ1-1
v_gene: TRBV7-9
d_gene: -
abundance: few

CDR3nt: TGTGCCAGCAGTCCCCGTCTGACAGGGGCCTACGAGCAGTACTTC
CDR3aa: CASSPRLTGAYEQYF
j_gene: TRBJ2-7
v_gene: TRBV12-3/TRBV12-4
d_gene: TRBD1
abundance: few

CDR3nt: TGTGCCAGCAGCTTAGTCTTTTCGACGCAAGTTGTACAGGGGGCCTCTCTCGCATACAATGAGCAGTTCTTC
CDR3aa: CASSLVFSTQVVQGASLAYNEQFF
j_gene: TRBJ2-1
v_gene: TRBV7-9
d_gene: TRBD1
abundance: -

CDR3nt: TGTGCCAGCAGCCGGACTAGCGCCTACGAGCAGTACTTC
CDR3aa: CASSRTSAYEQYF
j_gene: TRBJ2-7
v_gene: TRBV9
d_gene: TRBD2
abundance: -

CDR3nt: TGTGCCAGCAGCTTAGGGGCGGAGTTGGGATCCTACGAGCAGTACTTC
CDR3aa: CASSLGAELGSYEQYF
j_gene: TRBJ2-7
v_gene: TRBV7-2
d_gene: -
abundance: -

CDR3nt: TGTGCCAGTGGGCGTGGGGCAGAAGAGACCCAGTACTTC
CDR3aa: CASGRGAEETQYF
j_gene: TRBJ2-5
v_gene: TRBV19
d_gene: -
abundance: -

CDR3nt: TGTGCCAGCAGGGTGACAGGGGGCCGTCAGCCCCAGCATTTT
CDR3aa: CASRVTGGRQPQHF
j_gene: TRBJ1-5
v_gene: TRBV28
d_gene: TRBD1
abundance: -

CDR3nt: TGTGCCAGCAGTTGGACTAGCGGGAGTACGAGGTGGTCGACAGATACGCAGTATTTT
CDR3aa: CASSWTSGSTRWSTDTQYF
j_gene: TRBJ2-3
v_gene: TRBV6-1
d_gene: TRBD2
abundance: many

CDR3nt: TGTGCCAGCAGCACCGATAGCGGGAGGGGAGGGAATGAGCAGTTCTTC
CDR3aa: CASSTDSGRGGNEQFF
j_gene: TRBJ2-1
v_gene: TRBV7-2
d_gene: TRBD2
abundance: few

CDR3nt: TGTGCCAGCAGCCAAGATCGGGGCATGGGCACTGAAGCTTTCTTT
CDR3aa: CASSQDRGMGTEAFF
j_gene: TRBJ1-1
v_gene: TRBV14
d_gene: -
abundance: -

CDR3nt: TGTGCCAGCAGTTCGGGCGGGGGCTACACCTTC
CDR3aa: CASSSGGGYTF
j_gene: TRBJ1-2
v_gene: TRBV6-6
d_gene: -
abundance: few

CDR3nt: TGTGCCAGCAGCTGGCCCCGGGGAAGCGGTGTCCATGAGCAGTTCTTC
CDR3aa: CASSWPRGSGVHEQFF
j_gene: TRBJ2-1
v_gene: TRBV5-5
d_gene: -
abundance: many

CDR3nt: TGTGCCAGTAGTATGACGGTTGCGGGTGAGCAGTACTTC
CDR3aa: CASSMTVAGEQYF
j_gene: TRBJ2-7
v_gene: TRBV19
d_gene: -
abundance: few

CDR3nt: TGCGCCAGCAGCCAAGATCAGATAGCTGAGCAGTTCTTC
CDR3aa: CASSQDQIAEQFF
j_gene: TRBJ2-1
v_gene: TRBV4-3
d_gene: -
abundance: many

CDR3nt: TGTGCCAGCAGCCTTACAGTAAACTATGGCTACACCTTC
CDR3aa: CASSLTVNYGYTF
j_gene: TRBJ1-2
v_gene: TRBV12-3/TRBV12-4
d_gene: -
abundance: few

CDR3nt: TGTGCCAGCAGCTTACAGGGCCTTAGCTCTGGAAACACCATATATTTT
CDR3aa: CASSLQGLSSGNTIYF
j_gene: TRBJ1-3
v_gene: TRBV7-6
d_gene: -
abundance: many